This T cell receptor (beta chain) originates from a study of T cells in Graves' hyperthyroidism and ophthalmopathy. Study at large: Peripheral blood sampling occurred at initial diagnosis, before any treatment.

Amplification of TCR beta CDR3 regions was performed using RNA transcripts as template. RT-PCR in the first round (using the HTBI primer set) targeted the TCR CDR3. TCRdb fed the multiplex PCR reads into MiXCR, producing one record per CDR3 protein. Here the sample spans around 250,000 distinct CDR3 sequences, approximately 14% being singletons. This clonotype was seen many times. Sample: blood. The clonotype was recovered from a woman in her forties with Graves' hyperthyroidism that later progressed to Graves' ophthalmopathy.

CDR3 DNA sequence: TGTGCCAGCAGCCGGACTAGCGGCAAAAACATTCAGTACTTC. Its protein product is CASSRTSGKNIQYF. J is TRBJ2-4 and V is TRBV2, with TRBD2 identical over 10 bases. The germline V gene has CDR1 SNHLY and CDR2 FYNNEI. CDR3 length: 14 amino acids. The V and J ends lost 6 bases and 3 bases, in that order; junction bases with no gene match: 2.